This note documents a single TCR beta chain sequence. Its specificity is unknown. The CDR3 contains 17 residues. After removal of 0 bases from V and 1 base from J, the junction contained 4 bases not matched to a gene. Germline V CDR1 and CDR2: LNHDA, SQIVND (reference sequence). The sample belongs to a study of radiotherapy plus CTLA-4 blockade in lung cancer. Findings and caveats of the study: Early blood T cell clone dynamics reportedly forecast response best, with interferon-beta. Radiotherapy with ipilimumab was followed by blood expansion of tumor-derived clones.

Assay: immunoSEQ multiplex PCR; the TCRdb copy retains only in-frame clones and omits some. The sample has approximately 72,000 clones; approximately 80% are singletons. Treatment of patients with chemo-refractory metastatic non-small-cell lung cancer consisted of focal radiation plus CTLA-4 blockade with ipilimumab. The sequenced sample was peripheral blood, obtained from a patient treated with radiotherapy plus ipilimumab. This TCR was recovered from a human donor with non-small cell lung cancer who had a complete response to radiotherapy plus ipilimumab. The chain has TRBV19 and TRBJ2-3; 10 nucleotides align to TRBD2. The CDR3 spells CASSIELTSGGTDTQYF. DNA for the CDR3: TGTGCCAGTAGTATAGAATTAACTAGCGGGGGCACAGATACGCAGTATTTT.